This TCR beta chain stems from a study of identical twins. Study conclusions and caveats: Conclusions rested on cross-sectional statistics rather than following the same donors.

Each donor (without exception) was a healthy Caucasian. The CDR3 has 14 amino acids. V dropped 8 bases and J dropped 4 bases, with 17 bases sitting between them. About this clonotype: Its antigen remains unknown.

MiXCR was run by TCRdb on the 5' RACE reads, yielding one entry per CDR3 protein. The sample gives about 530,000 distinct CDR3 sequences, roughly 15% of which show up once; roughly 0.42% is in the top ten. These records were also assigned to another study, of yellow fever vaccine responses in identical twins.

This sequence joins TRBV12-3 or TRBV12-4 and TRBJ2-5; tentative D call: TRBD1 (5 bases). Sequenced: CD4+ T cells sorted from blood. The TCR was taken from a woman younger than 30 in good health. CDR3 protein: CASLFAGYGETQYF. For the CDR3, the DNA is TGTGCCAGCTTATTTGCAGGGTACGGAGAGACCCAGTACTTC.